This T cell receptor beta chain was found in a study of regulatory T cells in long-lasting Graves disease. Specified time point: newly diagnosed GD, antithyroid drugs for less than 3 months. Extracted RNA from PBMCs served as the source of the TCR library. This clonotype has a count of ten or more. The CDR3 loop spans 15 amino acids. CDR1 is SEHNR and CDR2 is FQNEAQ in the germline V gene (reference sequence). Unmatched junction bases numbered 5, after V lost 4 bases and J lost 1 base. Relying on iRepertoire HTBI primers and Arm-PCR of CDR3 regions, the team built TCR beta libraries. TCRdb analysed the multiplex PCR reads with MiXCR anew, one entry per CDR3 protein. The top ten clones hold roughly 8.9% of a sample with roughly 560,000 distinct CDR3 sequences, 12% of them seen once. This same sample was also taken into another study, of T cells in Graves' hyperthyroidism and ophthalmopathy.

The sequencing here drew on peripheral blood mononuclear cells (PBMCs), taken at new diagnosis, from a patient treated with antithyroid drugs. The sequence was obtained from a young woman with Graves disease. The genes are TRBV7-9 and TRBJ2-5, with 8 nucleotides matching TRBD2. DNA for the CDR3: TGTGCCAGCAGCTCCCGGGGGGGGCCCCAAGAGACCCAGTACTTC. Protein sequence: CASSSRGGPQETQYF.